The next 4 T cell receptor beta chains were all read from a single sample in a study of vaccination and CD4 T cells after COVID-19. Stated treatment: approximately 10-day PBMC culture with coronavirus spike peptide pools or control peptides (ViraFEST assay). At the Johns Hopkins FTIC core, DNA taken from cultured CD4+ T cells was sequenced by way of the Oncomine TCR Beta short-read assay. TCRdb recomputed calls from the PCR reads with MiXCR, one row per CDR3 protein. The sample has about 18,000 distinct CDR3 sequences; under 60% are singletons. The antigens for these receptors are not known. Sequencing was performed on CD4+ T cells from blood, cultured in vitro. The receptors come from a human donor who had recovered from COVID-19.

V gene TRBV20-1 combines with J gene TRBJ2-3, with TRBD1 identical over 9 bases. J gave up 4 bases and V 1 base, and 9 bases lay outside the gene matches. The germline CDR1 and CDR2 sequences are DFQATT and SNEGSKA (reference sequence). This CDR3 is 16 amino acids long. This CDR3 is CSARAKAGQGADTQYF. The CDR3 DNA is TGCAGTGCTAGAGCGAAGGCGGGACAGGGTGCAGATACGCAGTATTTT.

This clonotype was found a few times. The V and J genes are TRBV20-1 and TRBJ1-2; D unclear. Germline V gives CDR1 DFQATT, CDR2 SNEGSKA (reference sequence). Trimming pared 1 base from V and 1 base from J, leaving 13 bases between. CDR3 length: 15 amino acids. DNA of the CDR3: TGCAGTGCTAGAGCCTTAGGTTCTATTAACTATGGCTACACCTTC. Protein product: CSARALGSINYGYTF.

This clonotype was seen only a few times. The chain employs TRBV20-1 and TRBJ2-2; D call uncertain. The CDR3 sequence is 13 residues long. The V gene's germline CDR1 is DFQATT and CDR2 SNEGSKA (reference sequence). CDR3 in amino acids: CLVPRSNTGELFF. CDR3 sequence (DNA): TGCTTGGTCCCCCGCTCGAACACCGGGGAGCTGTTTTTT.

The chain uses TRBV7-8 and TRBJ2-1; D may correspond to TRBD1 or TRBD2 (5 bases each). CDR3 size: 16 residues. Trimming left V 1 base short and J 0 bases short, with 10 bases between. CDR1 and CDR2 from the germline V gene are SGHVS and FQNEAQ. CDR3 DNA: TGTGCCAGCAGCTTAGTTGGGGGTCCCTCCTACAATGAGCAGTTCTTC. Protein: CASSLVGGPSYNEQFF.